These 29 T cell receptor beta chains share one sample of origin, sequenced in a study of T cell repertoires in cytomegalovirus infection. TCRdb fed the reads into MiXCR, producing one record per CDR3 protein. The repertoire includes around 450,000 distinct CDR3 sequences, about 11% of them detected once, and 10% to 13% sits in the top ten. Sequencing was carried out using PBMCs. All receptors derive from a human donor in good health (CMV status not recorded). Some clones in this sample may be carry-over from other donors' samples.

This clonotype was observed at least ten times. The J gene is TRBJ1-3, the V gene TRBV7-9; 7 nucleotides agree with TRBD1. Trimming took 5 bases from V and 0 from J; bases not matched to a gene: 7. Per germline, CDR1 SEHNR and CDR2 FQNEAQ (reference sequence). The length of the CDR3 is 16 residues. CDR3 DNA sequence: TGTGCCAGCAGCCCTCAGGGGGGGTTCTCTGGAAACACCATATATTTT. It encodes CASSPQGGFSGNTIYF.

This clonotype has ten or more counts. The chain uses TRBV7-8 and TRBJ1-5; a possible D gene is TRBD1 (5 bases). Germline V gene data show CDR1 as SGHVS and CDR2 as FQNEAQ. V shed 1 base and J shed 10 bases, with 8 bases lying between them. CDR3 length equals 12 residues. The CDR3 DNA sequence: TGTGCCAGCAGCTTAGTAGGGGCCCCCCAGCATTTT. Amino acids: CASSLVGAPQHF.

The chain is built from TRBV12-5 and TRBJ2-7; TRBD2 matches 9 bases. This CDR3 is 16 amino acids long. The J segment lost 2 bases and the V segment lost 2 bases, leaving 7 bases of the junction unmatched. CDR1 and CDR2 from the germline V gene are LGHNT and FRNRAP. This chain's CDR3 is CASGLKLAGRPYEQYF. The CDR3 DNA reads TGTGCTAGTGGTTTGAAGCTAGCGGGACGCCCCTACGAGCAGTACTTC.

In this sample, this clonotype turned up many times. This chain connects TRBV14 to TRBJ1-3; D unresolved. The germline CDR1 and CDR2 sequences are SGHDN and FVKESK. This CDR3 comprises 15 residues. Trimming left V 0 bases short and J 1 base short, with 7 bases between. CDR3: CASSQELRSGNTIYF. The CDR3 DNA reads TGTGCCAGCAGCCAAGAACTGAGATCTGGAAACACCATATATTTT.

In this sample, this clonotype turned up many times. This rearrangement joins TRBV9 to TRBJ1-6, with D unclear. Germline lookup yields CDR1 SGDLS and CDR2 YYNGEE. The ends were cut back, 0 bases at V and 8 bases at J, with 6 bases in the middle. CDR3 length: 13 residues. The CDR3 loop reads CASSVEVYSPLHF. The CDR3 coding sequence is TGTGCCAGCAGCGTAGAAGTTTATTCACCCCTCCACTTT.

Remarks on this clonotype: A much more abundant neighbour one base away suggests this may be a read error. The chain combines TRBV7-2 with TRBJ1-4, with 10 bases that match TRBD1. Germline CDR1 SGHTA, CDR2 FQGNSA. The CDR3 is 16 amino acids. The CDR3, as DNA: TGTGCCGGCAGCTCCCGGACAGGGGGGACTAATGAAAAACTGTTTTTT. This translates into CAGSSRTGGTNEKLFF.

This clonotype was detected a few times. The chain couples TRBV28 to TRBJ2-7, with D unclear. Between the trimmed V and J ends, which lost 2 bases and 4 bases, there was a span of 15 bases. Germline loops: CDR1 MDHEN, CDR2 SYDVKM. The CDR3 has 15 residues. The DNA for the CDR3 is TGTGCCAGCAGTTTAAGCAGCCCCCCCGGGTACGAGCAGTACTTC. Translating it yields CASSLSSPPGYEQYF.

This clonotype was found many times. The chain carries TRBV2 and TRBJ2-7; TRBD1 matches 7 bases. Per the germline V gene, CDR1 is SNHLY and CDR2 is FYNNEI. The CDR3 is made up of 16 amino acids. V dropped 4 bases and J dropped 4; count of bases not matched to a gene: 13. CDR3: CASSADRADLLYEQYF. As DNA, the CDR3 is TGTGCCAGCAGTGCTGACAGGGCAGACCTCCTTTACGAGCAGTACTTC.

The chain recombines TRBV12-3 or TRBV12-4 with TRBJ2-2; 7 bases line up with TRBD2. This CDR3 contains 15 residues. The V and J ends lost 6 bases and 6 bases, in that order; junction bases with no gene match: 10. The DNA of the CDR3 is TGTGCCAGCAGCGGACTAGATGATAAGGCCGGGGAGCTGTTTTTT. Its translation is CASSGLDDKAGELFF.

This clonotype showed up many times. This rearrangement joins TRBV7-9 to TRBJ2-1, with D possibly matching TRBD2 (5 bases). The germline V gene encodes CDR1 SEHNR and CDR2 FQNEAQ (reference sequence). The germline V and J ends were trimmed by 5 bases and 2 bases, with 10 bases remaining between them. This CDR3 spans 14 amino acids. The CDR3 coding sequence is TGTGCCAGCAGCGGGAGTGGGGCCTACAATGAGCAGTTCTTC. Translated, it gives CASSGSGAYNEQFF.

In this sample, this clonotype turned up many times. CDR3 bases: TGTGCCAGCAGCTTGGTCCGGCAAGAGACCCAGTACTTC. Protein: CASSLVRQETQYF. V gene TRBV5-5 combines with J gene TRBJ2-5; no clear D. Per germline, CDR1 SGHKS and CDR2 YYEKEE (reference sequence). With 0 bases removed from V and 2 bases from J, the gap between germline ends came to 5 bases. The CDR3 has 13 residues.

The table lists this clonotype with many counts. The gene calls are TRBV11-2 and TRBJ1-4; 8 bases map to TRBD1. This CDR3 is 15 amino acids long. The V gene's germline CDR1 is SGHAT and CDR2 FQNNGV. Losses at the gene ends were 5 bases for V and 5 bases for J; bases not matched to a gene: 7. CDR3 residues: CASSGIGQGNEKLFF. CDR3 nucleotide sequence: TGTGCCAGCAGCGGAATAGGACAGGGCAATGAAAAACTGTTTTTT.

The V gene is TRBV24-1, the J gene TRBJ1-1, with D unclear. Trimming pared 5 bases from V and 1 base from J, leaving 10 bases between. CDR1 is KGHDR and CDR2 is SFDVKD in the germline V gene. This CDR3 region has 14 residues. The CDR3, as DNA: TGTGCCACCAGTGGAGGACTTCCGAACACTGAAGCTTTCTTT. Protein product: CATSGGLPNTEAFF.

This clonotype was picked up many times. The chain carries TRBV7-9 and TRBJ2-2; 13 nucleotides agree with TRBD2. Germline CDR1 is SEHNR and CDR2 is FQNEAQ (reference sequence). J lost 7 bases, V lost 1 base, and 0 bases had no gene match. This CDR3 comprises 15 residues. The CDR3 DNA sequence: TGTGCCAGCAGCTTAGGACTAGCGGGAGGCGGGGAGCTGTTTTTT. Amino acids: CASSLGLAGGGELFF.

This clonotype came up many times. The chain links TRBV4-2 to TRBJ2-7, with 7 bases matching TRBD1. The CDR3 totals 15 residues. After removal of 6 bases from V and 0 bases from J, the junction contained 8 bases not matched to a gene. The germline gives CDR1 LGHNA, CDR2 YNFKEQ. CDR3 in amino acids: CASRTGTDDSYEQYF. CDR3 bases: TGTGCCAGCAGAACCGGGACAGATGACTCCTACGAGCAGTACTTC.

At least ten counts were recorded for this clonotype. V usage is TRBV28 and J usage is TRBJ2-5; 9 nucleotides agree with TRBD1. After removal of 5 bases from V and 7 bases from J, the junction contained 14 bases not matched to a gene. From germline, CDR1 is MDHEN and CDR2 SYDVKM. The CDR3 extends over 16 amino acids. DNA for the CDR3: TGTGCCAGCAGTCCTTCTCCCGGGACAGGGCCCAGGACCCAGTACTTC. Translated: CASSPSPGTGPRTQYF.

This clonotype was counted many times. The rearrangement links TRBV7-3 to TRBJ2-3; 7 bases are a match to TRBD2. CDR3 length: 17 residues. The germline V gene has CDR1 SGHTA and CDR2 FQGTGA. The J segment lost 0 bases and the V segment lost 2 bases, leaving 8 bases of the junction unmatched. The CDR3 reads CASSLGSSGTSTDTQYF. CDR3 sequence (DNA): TGTGCCAGCAGCTTAGGTTCTAGCGGAACTAGCACAGATACGCAGTATTTT.

The V call is TRBV12-3 or TRBV12-4, the J call TRBJ1-2; a possible D gene is TRBD1 (5 bases). Between the trimmed V and J ends, which lost 8 bases and 6 bases, there was a span of 16 bases. This CDR3 comprises 13 residues. CDR3 sequence (DNA): TGTGCCAGCTCTTTTGGGGGGACGAATGGCTACACCTTC. Translation: CASSFGGTNGYTF.

The sample holds a few counts of this clonotype. The chain is built from TRBV7-9 and TRBJ2-7, with a possible D match to TRBD2 (6 bases). The ends were cut back, 1 base at V and 2 bases at J, with 12 bases in the middle. This CDR3 has 15 residues. Germline assignment: CDR1 SEHNR and CDR2 FQNEAQ (reference sequence). CDR3: CASSLVRDGAYEQYF. DNA of the CDR3: TGTGCCAGCAGCTTAGTGCGGGACGGGGCCTACGAGCAGTACTTC.

This clonotype was seen at least ten times. The chain couples TRBV10-2 to TRBJ2-7; no clear D. Per germline, CDR1 WSHSY and CDR2 SAAADI. This CDR3 is 18 amino acids long. V shed 0 bases and J shed 1 base, with 19 bases lying between them. Here the CDR3 reads CASSESPSEEKGSYEQYF. As DNA, the CDR3 is TGCGCCAGCAGTGAGTCCCCTTCAGAGGAGAAGGGATCCTACGAGCAGTACTTC.

This chain joins TRBV27 and TRBJ2-5, with 13 bases that match TRBD2. Looked up from germline, CDR1 is MNHEY and CDR2 is SMNVEV (reference sequence). Trimming at V came to 5 bases and at J to 5 bases, leaving 8 bases not matched to a gene. CDR3 length: 16 residues. CDR3 DNA sequence: TGTGCCAGCAGTGCTCCCGGGACTAGCGGGAAGGAGACCCAGTACTTC. It yields the protein CASSAPGTSGKETQYF.

This clonotype was detected ten times or more. This rearrangement joins TRBV12-3 or TRBV12-4 to TRBJ1-2, with D possibly TRBD1 on 6 matching bases. V lost 6 bases and J lost 4, with 9 bases in between. This CDR3 is 12 amino acids long. CDR3 region: CASSQGPYGYTF. As DNA, the CDR3 is TGTGCCAGCAGCCAGGGGCCCTATGGCTACACCTTC.

This clonotype was seen more than once but under ten times. The chain couples TRBV19 to TRBJ1-4, with a possible D match to TRBD1 (6 bases). Trimming shortened V by 6 bases and J by 0 bases, and 11 bases separated the two germline ends. CDR1 is LNHDA and CDR2 is SQIVND in the germline V gene (reference sequence). This CDR3 has 15 residues. In nucleotides, the CDR3 is TGTGCCAGTAGACCCGGACAGACAACTAATGAAAAACTGTTTTTT. Translating it yields CASRPGQTTNEKLFF.

The CDR3 here is CASSPGANNEKLFF. Written as DNA, the CDR3 is TGTGCCAGCAGCCCCGGGGCAAATAATGAAAAACTGTTTTTT. This chain connects TRBV7-9 to TRBJ1-4, with a possible D match to TRBD1 (5 bases). The germline CDR1 and CDR2 sequences are SEHNR and FQNEAQ (reference sequence). V shed 5 bases and J shed 4 bases, with 11 bases lying between them. This CDR3 is built from 14 residues.

The chain combines TRBV2 with TRBJ1-1; possibly TRBD1 for D (6 bases). With 2 bases removed from V and 7 bases from J, the gap between germline ends came to 14 bases. The CDR3 spans 14 residues. Germline V gives CDR1 SNHLY, CDR2 FYNNEI. The DNA for the CDR3 is TGTGCCAGCAGTGAAAGGCAGGGGAGTGGTGAAGCTTTCTTT. Translation gives CASSERQGSGEAFF. The variable domain in full, completed from reference TRBV2 and TRBJ1-1, reads EPEVTQTPSHQVTQMGQEVILRCVPISNHLYFYWYRQILGQKVEFLVSFYNNEISEKSEIFDDQFSVERPDGSNFTLKIRSTKLEDSAMYFCASSERQGSGEAFFGQGTRLTVV.

Ten or more counts support this clonotype. This chain uses TRBV6-1 with TRBJ2-3; D remains ambiguous. V was shortened by 2 bases and J by 6 bases, with 9 bases between the two germline ends. CDR3 length: 13 amino acids. Germline V gives CDR1 MNHNS, CDR2 SASEGT. In DNA, the CDR3 is TGTGCCAGCAGTGAACATGCAGTTGATACGCAGTATTTT. Protein: CASSEHAVDTQYF.

This chain connects TRBV20-1 to TRBJ1-5; TRBD1 might be the D (6 bases). This CDR3 spans 14 amino acids. V shed 4 bases and J shed 6 bases, with 16 bases lying between them. CDR1 is DFQATT, CDR2 SNEGSKA, per germline (reference sequence). Here the CDR3 DNA reads TGCAGTGCTACACAGGGACTGATCAGTCAGCCCCAGCATTTT. Translation: CSATQGLISQPQHF.

This clonotype was seen repeatedly, ten times or more. This chain connects TRBV7-2 to TRBJ1-2; possible D gene TRBD1, 6 bases. V shed 0 bases and J shed 4 bases, with 9 bases lying between them. This CDR3 region has 14 residues. Per germline, CDR1 SGHTA and CDR2 FQGNSA. CDR3 nucleotides: TGTGCCAGCAGCTTAGCGCAGGGGATCTATGGCTACACCTTC. Translation: CASSLAQGIYGYTF.

There are many counts of this clonotype. The rearrangement uses TRBV10-3 and TRBJ2-5, with 7 bases matching TRBD2. Trimming removed 6 bases from V and 2 bases from J; junction bases left unmatched: 9. Germline CDR1 ENHRY, CDR2 SYGVKD. CDR3 length equals 15 residues. CDR3 loop: CAIRGSGTEQETQYF. DNA of the CDR3: TGTGCCATCAGGGGAAGCGGGACGGAACAAGAGACCCAGTACTTC.